The rows below give T cell receptor beta chains drawn from one sample of a study of neurological immune-mediated disorders. One entry per CDR3 protein, called by TCRdb with MiXCR from the 5' RACE reads. The sample includes tens of thousands of distinct CDR3 sequences, 3% to 4.5% of them seen just once. The sequenced material came from CD4+ T cells from blood. Receptors were obtained from a woman aged 40 to 50 with multiple sclerosis. CDR3s include the opening cysteine and the closing phenylalanine or tryptophan.

v_call: TRBV3-1
cdr3_aa: CASSQYIGSEAFF

v_call: TRBV18
cdr3_aa: CASSPPAKGTEAFF

v_call: TRBV9
cdr3_aa: CASSVKGYADTQYF

v_call: TRBV5-5
cdr3_aa: CASSWGPGQGTYEQYF

v_call: TRBV4-1
cdr3_aa: CASSQRFQETQYF

v_call: TRBV7-3
cdr3_aa: CASSPHGGNYGYTF

v_call: TRBV5-1
cdr3_aa: CASQTGVNSPLHF

v_call: TRBV10-3
cdr3_aa: CAISDNDRGNEQFF

v_call: TRBV5-1
cdr3_aa: CASSLAPGVMNTEAFF

v_call: TRBV7-2
cdr3_aa: CASSLVLWAGGANVLTF

v_call: TRBV11-2
cdr3_aa: CASSLIGATRDTQYF

v_call: TRBV6-6
cdr3_aa: CASSSGDSGGAYNEQFF

v_call: TRBV2
cdr3_aa: CASHMDRGDAGELFF

v_call: TRBV5-1
cdr3_aa: CASSLEGASSPLHF

v_call: TRBV3-1
cdr3_aa: CASSQQQTSYEQYF

v_call: TRBV6-2/TRBV6-3
cdr3_aa: CASSYKLGAAAPGTDTQYF

v_call: TRBV29-1
cdr3_aa: CSVEVWGRDYGYTF

v_call: TRBV29-1
cdr3_aa: CSVIPGLGTEAFF

v_call: TRBV4-1
cdr3_aa: CASSQPRDRGLGSEAFF

v_call: TRBV24-1
cdr3_aa: CATSEAGGPGTYEQYF

v_call: TRBV20-1
cdr3_aa: CSARDREADTQYF

v_call: TRBV9
cdr3_aa: CASSATGTTLDTQYF

v_call: TRBV5-1
cdr3_aa: CASSPVAGDLGYTF

v_call: TRBV6-5
cdr3_aa: CASTQAGQGPSYEQYF

v_call: TRBV10-3
cdr3_aa: CAISGPRGNSYNEQFF

v_call: TRBV27
cdr3_aa: CASSSRSPPGYTF

v_call: TRBV15
cdr3_aa: CATSRDTNSYEQYF

v_call: TRBV5-1
cdr3_aa: CASSFYGDPTDTQYF

v_call: TRBV4-2
cdr3_aa: CASSPRDRGPVAFF

v_call: TRBV28
cdr3_aa: CASSSDRGDGYTF

v_call: TRBV7-2
cdr3_aa: CASSLAGTGDGYTF

v_call: TRBV11-2
cdr3_aa: CASSLNLVGPLSDNEQFF

v_call: TRBV11-2
cdr3_aa: CASSLGQPGQRETQYF

v_call: TRBV21-1
cdr3_aa: CASSNAGQGASQPQHF

v_call: TRBV10-3
cdr3_aa: CAISERTGRPYEQYF

v_call: TRBV3-1
cdr3_aa: CASSQGPGTGGLEPQHF

v_call: TRBV29-1
cdr3_aa: CSAGEGSSKEKLFF

v_call: TRBV5-1
cdr3_aa: CASSLGGGEQYF

v_call: TRBV9
cdr3_aa: CASSRGQGYEQYF

v_call: TRBV20-1
cdr3_aa: CSAPDWGVNTEAFF

v_call: TRBV6-5
cdr3_aa: CASSSHGGNTGELFF

v_call: TRBV20-1
cdr3_aa: CSARAFEGRGREQFF

v_call: TRBV5-1
cdr3_aa: CASRIAGTYNEQFF

v_call: TRBV6-2/TRBV6-3
cdr3_aa: CASSYSGETQYF

v_call: TRBV11-2
cdr3_aa: CASSLDPHPVGGTQYF

v_call: TRBV4-2
cdr3_aa: CASSQLTLAGGNTGELFF

v_call: TRBV7-9
cdr3_aa: CASSLKRGSNFNEQFF

v_call: TRBV5-5
cdr3_aa: CASSLTGGTYGYTF

v_call: TRBV20-1
cdr3_aa: CSVYTGFGQPQHF

v_call: TRBV15
cdr3_aa: CATSREFEQGDGTDTQYF

v_call: TRBV5-1
cdr3_aa: CASSLTGDSYEQYF

v_call: TRBV20-1
cdr3_aa: CSAERGGTAEQFF

v_call: TRBV29-1
cdr3_aa: CSVESQEGATF

v_call: TRBV3-1
cdr3_aa: CASSPRKAGQGPTEAFF

v_call: TRBV29-1
cdr3_aa: CSVEETSGGEQFF

v_call: TRBV11-2
cdr3_aa: CASSLKEGWGNQPQHF

v_call: TRBV6-1
cdr3_aa: CASKKGTNTEAFF

v_call: TRBV14
cdr3_aa: CASSASWGARSYNEQFF

v_call: TRBV7-2
cdr3_aa: CASNRDKGRDGYTF